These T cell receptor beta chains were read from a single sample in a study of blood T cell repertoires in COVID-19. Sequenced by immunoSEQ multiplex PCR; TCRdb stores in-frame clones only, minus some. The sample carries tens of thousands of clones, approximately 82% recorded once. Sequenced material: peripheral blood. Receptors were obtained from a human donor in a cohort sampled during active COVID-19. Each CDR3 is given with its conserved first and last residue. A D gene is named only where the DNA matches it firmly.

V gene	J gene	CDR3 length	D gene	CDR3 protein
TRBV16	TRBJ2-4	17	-	CASSQPEEVGAKNIQYF
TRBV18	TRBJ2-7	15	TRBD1	CASSPRTGSSYEQYF
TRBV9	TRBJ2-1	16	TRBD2	CASSVGASGGAHEQFF
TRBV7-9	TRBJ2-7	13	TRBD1	CASSPRGPYEQYF
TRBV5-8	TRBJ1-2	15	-	CASSLGQGFGHGYTF
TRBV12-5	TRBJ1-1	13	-	CASGLNGAGGAFF
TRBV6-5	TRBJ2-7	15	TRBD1	CASSRAGTGGHEQYF
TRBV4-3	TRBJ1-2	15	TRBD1	CASSRQGGINYGYTF
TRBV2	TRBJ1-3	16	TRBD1	CASRVGQGGTGNTIYF
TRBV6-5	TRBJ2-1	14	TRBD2	CASSYMRGGNEQFF
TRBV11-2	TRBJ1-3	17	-	CASSLVFEPVSGNTIYF
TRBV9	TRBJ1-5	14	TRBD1	CASSVGQGGQPQHF
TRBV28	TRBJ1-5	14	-	CASSLIMREQPQHF
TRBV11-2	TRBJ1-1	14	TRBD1	CASSFGDRGTEAFF
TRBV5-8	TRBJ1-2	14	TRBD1	CASSLRQGVGGYTF
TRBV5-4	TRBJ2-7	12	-	CASSLDGGEQYF
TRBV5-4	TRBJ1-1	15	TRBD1	CASSSGTGEGTEAFF
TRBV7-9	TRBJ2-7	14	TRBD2	CASRKLAGSGEQYF
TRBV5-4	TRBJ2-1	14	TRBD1	CASNEGARDNEQFF
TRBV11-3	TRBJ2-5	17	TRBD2	CASLAGGPPGTQETQYF
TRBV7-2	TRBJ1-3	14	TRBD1	CASSAGTAGNTIYF
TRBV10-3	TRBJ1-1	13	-	CAISYQENTEAFF
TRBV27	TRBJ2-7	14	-	CASSFRGASYEQYF
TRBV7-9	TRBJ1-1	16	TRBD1	CASSRPGQEMNTEAFF
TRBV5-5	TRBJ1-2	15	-	CASSLGGGGFEGYTF
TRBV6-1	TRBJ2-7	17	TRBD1	CASSDGLTGGLSYEQYF
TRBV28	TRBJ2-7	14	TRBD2	CASSFRRGGSEQYF
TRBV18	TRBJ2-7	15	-	CASSPPLGLATEQYF
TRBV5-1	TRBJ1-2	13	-	CASSLGAYYGYTF
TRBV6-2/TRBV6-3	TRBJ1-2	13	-	CASSPDRLYGYTF
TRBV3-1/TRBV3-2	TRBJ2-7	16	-	CASSQGVAANYYEQYF
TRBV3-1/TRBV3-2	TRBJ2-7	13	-	CASGLQGSYEQYF
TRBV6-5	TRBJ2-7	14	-	CASERTDFSYEQYF
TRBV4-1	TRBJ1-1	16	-	CASSHPEQGMNTEAFF
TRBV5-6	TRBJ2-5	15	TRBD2	CASSLQLAGYETQYF
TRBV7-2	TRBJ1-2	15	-	CASSSRKGELYGYTF
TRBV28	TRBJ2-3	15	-	CASIEGLAYADTQYF
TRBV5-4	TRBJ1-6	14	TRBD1	CASSTGTGDSPLHF
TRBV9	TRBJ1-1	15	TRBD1	CASSVDQGQGSEAFF
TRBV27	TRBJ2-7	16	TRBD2	CASSLVSQRGTYEQYF
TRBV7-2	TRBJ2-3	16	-	CASSFPGLSSTDTQYF
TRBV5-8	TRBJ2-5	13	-	CASSGRGEETQYF
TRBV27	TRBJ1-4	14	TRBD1	CASRPGQTNEKLFF
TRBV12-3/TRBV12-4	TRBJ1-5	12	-	CASSPGDQPQHF
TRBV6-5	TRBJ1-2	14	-	CASRTQGPNYGYTF
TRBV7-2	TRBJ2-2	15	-	CASSLWGVGSGELFF
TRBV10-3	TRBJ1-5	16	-	CAISELIQGGNQPQHF
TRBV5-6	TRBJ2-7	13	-	CASSHRYSYEQYF
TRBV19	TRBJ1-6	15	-	CASSTVEASHSPLHF
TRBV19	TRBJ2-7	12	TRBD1	CASSMGTGKQYF
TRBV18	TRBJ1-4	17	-	CASSPPPGWATNEKLFF
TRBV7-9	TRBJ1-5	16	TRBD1	CASSLVGQGGSQPQHF
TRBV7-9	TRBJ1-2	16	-	CASSTTRGAQGYGYTF
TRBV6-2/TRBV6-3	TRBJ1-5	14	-	CASSSGVGNQPQHF
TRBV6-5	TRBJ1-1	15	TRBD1	CASSYSTTGRTEAFF
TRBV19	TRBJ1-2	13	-	CASSISGFYGYTF